There are a few counts of the clone carrying this T cell receptor (beta chain). Clones were sequenced by immunoSEQ multiplex PCR, and TCRdb holds only the in-frame ones, with some missing. The sample shows some 200,000 clones, 80% to 90% of them seen only once. Between the trimmed V and J ends, which lost 3 bases and 3 bases, there was a span of 11 bases. The CDR3 has 14 residues. Germline V CDR1 and CDR2: ENHRY, SYGVKD. The data originate from a study of blood T cell repertoires in COVID-19. Study overall: Donors in the United States, Italy and Spain gave samples during acute or convalescent COVID-19.

The receptor was derived from a man aged 40-50 years who had recovered from COVID-19. The chain couples TRBV10-3 to TRBJ1-1; weak D call: TRBD1 (5 bases). The sequencing input was PBMCs or T cells enriched from blood (not recorded which). The CDR3 DNA follows: TGTGCCATCAGTGACTCCCGGGGGTACACTGAAGCTTTCTTT. Translated, it gives CAISDSRGYTEAFF.